This T cell receptor beta chain is drawn from a study of CD8+ T cells in alopecia areata. The CDR3 sequence is 13 residues long. V gave up 3 bases and J gave up 1 base, with 6 bases separating them. Germline CDR1 reads SNHLY; CDR2 reads FYNNEI. This clone was counted only a few times. RNA was extracted and reverse transcribed into cDNA as the sequencing template. Generated by immunoSEQ multiplex PCR, the TCRdb table keeps only in-frame clones and is missing some. The sample has 110,000 to 150,000 clones; around 62% are singletons. The sample taken for sequencing was CD8+ T cells sorted from blood. This clonotype was obtained from a human donor in good health. The rearrangement uses TRBV2 and TRBJ1-2; no definite D call. DNA for the CDR3: TGTGCCAGCAGTGATCGGGTTAACTATGGCTACACCTTC. It encodes CASSDRVNYGYTF.